The 26 T cell receptor beta chains listed next were all sequenced from one sample in a study of T cells in Graves' hyperthyroidism and ophthalmopathy. Regions amplified from RNA transcripts were the TCR beta CDR3 regions. The study used the HTBI primer set for a first-round RT-PCR of the TCR CDR3. TCRdb independently ran MiXCR on the multiplex PCR reads; one entry per CDR3 protein. The repertoire holds about 400,000 distinct CDR3 sequences, with around 14% as singletons. The sequenced material came from blood. The receptor source for this set is a young woman with Graves' hyperthyroidism.

This clonotype came up many times. This chain uses TRBV7-3 with TRBJ2-2, with TRBD2 matching over 8 bases. Per the germline V gene, CDR1 is SGHTA and CDR2 is FQGTGA. CDR3 length: 14 amino acids. With V trimmed by 8 bases and J by 4 bases, 6 bases remained unmatched. The CDR3 nucleotides are TGTGCCAGCTCGGCGGGAGGAGGCACCGGGGAGCTGTTTTTT. This gives the protein CASSAGGGTGELFF.

With regard to this clonotype: This sequence may be a read error, since a much larger clone differs from it by one base. This rearrangement joins TRBV9 to TRBJ2-3, with 7 bases aligning to TRBD1. Matching the DNA end better, TRBJ1-5 makes the J call doubtful. The germline V gene has CDR1 SGDLS and CDR2 YYNGEE. This CDR3 is 14 amino acids long. In nucleotides, the CDR3 is TGTGCCAGCAGCCAGGGGGGGGGCTCAGATACGCAGCATTTT. Protein product: CASSQGGGSDTQHF.

Many counts were recorded for this clonotype. The chain joins TRBV18 to TRBJ2-1; TRBD1 agrees at 8 bases. With 1 base clipped from V and 2 bases from J, the junction kept 4 bases outside the gene matches. Looked up from germline, CDR1 is KGHSH and CDR2 is LQKENI. CDR3 length: 16 residues. The CDR3 spells CASSPREQGAYNEQFF. Written as DNA, the CDR3 is TGTGCCAGCTCACCACGCGAACAGGGGGCCTACAATGAGCAGTTCTTC.

In the case of this clonotype: Germline is not matched at one junction end, which may reflect a read error. This chain uses TRBV27 with TRBJ1-5, with 7 positions matching TRBD1. The germline V gene encodes CDR1 MNHEY and CDR2 SMNVEV (reference sequence). The CDR3 totals 15 residues. The CDR3 coding sequence is TGTGACAGCCGGCGACAGGGCAATAGTAATCAGCCCCAGCATTTT. It is translated as CDSRRQGNSNQPQHF.

Ten or more counts support this clonotype. V is TRBV6-1 and J is TRBJ2-7; TRBD2 matches 10 bases. The germline V gene encodes CDR1 MNHNS and CDR2 SASEGT. The CDR3 has 16 amino acids. V was clipped by 1 base and J by 0 bases; unmatched bases: 3. CDR3 in DNA: TGTGCCAGCAGTGAAGAACTAGCGGGGTTCTCCTACGAGCAGTACTTC. Its translation is CASSEELAGFSYEQYF.

This clonotype was found many times. This chain connects TRBV10-1 to TRBJ2-5; the D is unclear. V lost 10 bases, J lost 3 bases, and 6 bases lay in between. The CDR3 has 10 amino acids. Germline CDR1 WNHNN, CDR2 SYGVQD (reference sequence). CDR3 in DNA: TGCGCCACCAACGAAGAGACCCAGTACTTC. It yields the protein CATNEETQYF.

Many counts were recorded for this clonotype. The junction departs from germline at one end; a sequencing error may be responsible. This chain connects TRBV7-3 to TRBJ2-1; 9 bases are a match to TRBD2. The germline CDR1 and CDR2 sequences are SGHTA and FQGTGA. CDR3 length: 15 residues. The CDR3 loop is CASSLSGGAYNGQFF. Written as DNA, the CDR3 is TGTGCCAGCAGCCTTAGCGGGGGAGCCTACAATGGGCAGTTCTTC.

This clonotype was picked up many times. V gene TRBV15 combines with J gene TRBJ1-4; no clear D. This CDR3 has 14 residues. Trimming removed 5 bases at V and 4 bases at J, with 11 bases between. The V gene's germline CDR1 is LNHNV and CDR2 YYDKDF (reference sequence). CDR3 DNA: TGTGCCACCAGCCCGGCGGTATTTAATGAAAAACTGTTTTTT. It translates to CATSPAVFNEKLFF.

The V gene is TRBV20-1, the J gene TRBJ2-1, with TRBD2 identical over 9 bases. The CDR3 consists of 16 residues. V shed 4 bases, J shed 9 bases, and the junction held 16 bases outside the gene matches. The germline gives CDR1 DFQATT, CDR2 SNEGSKA (reference sequence). CDR3 bases: TGCAGTGCTATCCCCCTCCGGCGGGGGGGGCGGGGTGAGCAGTTCTTC. It codes for CSAIPLRRGGRGEQFF.

This clonotype was seen many times. It is unclear where the CDR3 begins or ends on the DNA, so no DNA is shown, and the CDR3 is as TCRdb lists it. The V gene is TRBV6-2 or TRBV6-3, the J gene TRBJ2-1; the table's D gene call, TRBD1, was not cross checked with the DNA. The CDR3 spans 16 residues, counting both ends. Germline CDR1 is MNHEY and CDR2 is SVGEGT. CDR3 residues: CASSSSSGGTYNEQFF.

This clonotype occurred many times. The rearrangement joins TRBV6-1 to TRBJ2-5; D not resolved. V lost 2 bases to trimming and J lost 3 bases, with 7 bases between them. The CDR3 totals 13 residues. Germline V gene data show CDR1 as MNHNS and CDR2 as SASEGT. In nucleotides, the CDR3 is TGTGCCAGCAGTGAAAACACTAAAGAGACCCAGTACTTC. Amino acids: CASSENTKETQYF.

This clonotype was observed a few times. The CDR3 region has the DNA TGTGCCAGCAGCTTGGTCCCCCTGTTAGATATCGAGCAGTACTTC. Translating it yields CASSLVPLLDIEQYF. The V gene is TRBV5-5, the J gene TRBJ2-7; D not resolved. Germline values: CDR1 SGHKS, CDR2 YYEKEE (reference sequence). The CDR3 spans 15 residues. V gave up 0 bases and J gave up 6 bases, with 16 bases separating them.

This clonotype showed up many times. The chain recombines TRBV3-1 with TRBJ1-4, with TRBD1 as a possible D gene (5 bases). V lost 4 bases and J 7 bases, leaving 10 bases between the germline ends. Per germline, CDR1 LGHDT and CDR2 YNNKEL (reference sequence). The CDR3 consists of 13 residues. CDR3 sequence reads: CASSPGGGEKLFF. The CDR3 nucleotides read TGTGCCAGCAGCCCCGGGGGGGGTGAAAAACTGTTTTTT.

The chain carries TRBV6-5 and TRBJ1-1; unclear D gene. Trimming cost V 3 bases and J 4 bases, with 12 bases left between them. In germline, CDR1 is MNHEY, CDR2 SVGAGI. This CDR3 spans 14 amino acids. CDR3 region: CASSYGGAVTEAFF. CDR3 bases: TGTGCCAGCAGTTATGGTGGTGCGGTCACTGAAGCTTTCTTT.

This clonotype was seen ten or more times. The chain has TRBV24-1 and TRBJ2-3; possible D gene TRBD2, 5 bases. This CDR3 spans 14 amino acids. Trimming left V 8 bases short and J 0 bases short, with 11 bases between. Germline CDR1 and CDR2: KGHDR and SFDVKD. The CDR3 sequence is CATKGAASTDTQYF. The CDR3 nucleotides read TGTGCCACCAAGGGAGCCGCTAGCACAGATACGCAGTATTTT.

There are many counts of this clonotype. This chain connects TRBV6-1 to TRBJ1-3; D possibly corresponds to TRBD1 (5 bases). Germline V gene data show CDR1 as MNHNS and CDR2 as SASEGT. The CDR3 runs 18 residues. V dropped 9 bases and J dropped 0 bases, with 24 bases sitting between them. The CDR3 nucleotides are TGTGCCAGTTCCTTAAACCCGGGGGGGTACATCTCTGGAAACACCATATATTTT. It codes for CASSLNPGGYISGNTIYF.

Concerning this clonotype itself: A junction end diverges from the germline sequence, so it may reflect a read error. This chain links TRBV11-3 with TRBJ2-2; perhaps TRBD2 as D (6 bases). The CDR3 totals 15 residues. In germline, CDR1 is SGHNT, CDR2 YENEEA. The CDR3 sequence is CASSFRQAYTGGLFF. CDR3 in DNA: TGTGCCAGCAGCTTCCGGCAGGCCTACACCGGGGGGCTGTTTTTT. The full variable domain, completed using reference TRBV11-3 and TRBJ2-2, is EAGVVQSPRYKIIEKKQPVAFWCNPISGHNTLYWYLQNLGQGPELLIRYENEEAVDDSQLPKDRFSAERLKGVDSTLKIQPAELGDSAVYLCASSFRQAYTGGLFFGEGSRLTVL.

This clonotype has ten or more counts. The chain uses TRBV3-1 and TRBJ2-7; perhaps D is TRBD1 or TRBD2 (5 bases each). Germline CDR1 is LGHDT and CDR2 is YNNKEL (reference sequence). There are 18 residues in the CDR3. Trimming removed 1 base at V and 3 bases at J, with 22 bases between. The CDR3 sequence is CASSQGGQGFAGFYEQYF. In DNA form, the CDR3 reads TGTGCCAGCAGCCAAGGAGGGCAGGGCTTTGCCGGGTTCTACGAGCAGTACTTC.

Details on this clonotype: The junction departs from the called germline gene at one end, perhaps through a read error. This chain joins TRBV7-2 and TRBJ2-2; 8 bases map to TRBD1. The V gene's germline CDR1 is SGHTA and CDR2 FQGNSA. CDR3 size: 18 residues. The CDR3 bases are TGTGCCAGCAGCTTCTTGACAGGGGCAAACGTGGTCACCGGGGAGCCGTTTTTT. It codes for CASSFLTGANVVTGEPFF.

The chain employs TRBV27 and TRBJ2-1; TRBD2 aligns across 11 bases. Trimming cost V 6 bases and J 4 bases; bases outside gene matches: 5. The CDR3 is 15 residues long. Germline V gene sequence: CDR1 MNHEY, CDR2 SMNVEV (reference sequence). The CDR3 DNA is TGTGCCAGCAGGACTAGCGGGGCGATATACAATGAGCAGTTCTTC. As protein: CASRTSGAIYNEQFF.

This clonotype was seen ten or more times. This sequence joins TRBV12-3 or TRBV12-4 and TRBJ2-2; D is undetermined. Between the trimmed V and J ends, which lost 8 bases and 0 bases, there was a span of 10 bases. This CDR3 has 14 amino acids. CDR3 nucleotides: TGTGCCAGCCGCTGGAACCCGAACACCGGGGAGCTGTTTTTT. This encodes CASRWNPNTGELFF.

This clonotype has at least ten counts. J is TRBJ2-1 and V is TRBV24-1; D perhaps matches TRBD1 (6 bases). V was shortened by 3 bases and J by 4 bases, with 15 bases between the two germline ends. This CDR3 contains 16 residues. Germline V gives CDR1 KGHDR, CDR2 SFDVKD. This CDR3 is CATSDPQGSDYNEQFF. In DNA form, the CDR3 reads TGTGCCACCAGTGATCCGCAGGGGTCGGATTACAATGAGCAGTTCTTC.

This clonotype occurred many times. The V call is TRBV2, the J call TRBJ2-3; 11 positions agree with TRBD2. J lost 4 bases, V lost 4 bases, and 10 bases had no gene match. CDR3 length equals 17 residues. Per the germline V gene, CDR1 is SNHLY and CDR2 is FYNNEI. The CDR3 coding sequence is TGTGCCAGCAGTGCTGAACTAGCGGGAGTAACCGCAGATACGCAGTATTTT. Amino acid sequence: CASSAELAGVTADTQYF.

This clonotype was counted ten times or more. V and J are TRBV20-1 and TRBJ2-7, with D possibly being TRBD1 (6 bases). V was shortened by 6 bases and J by 6 bases, with 12 bases between the two germline ends. The germline gives CDR1 DFQATT, CDR2 SNEGSKA (reference sequence). There are 11 residues in the CDR3. DNA of the CDR3: TGCAGTGCCCGCAAGGGGGTCGAGCAGTACTTC. It is translated as CSARKGVEQYF.

This clonotype was seen ten or more times. The V gene is TRBV7-9, the J gene TRBJ2-1; the match to TRBD2 covers 9 bases. The V segment lost 1 base and the J segment 2 bases; nucleotides outside the gene matches: 0. The V gene's germline CDR1 is SEHNR and CDR2 FQNEAQ (reference sequence). The CDR3 consists of 15 residues. The CDR3 protein is CASSLVAGAYNEQFF. CDR3 coding DNA: TGTGCCAGCAGCTTAGTAGCGGGAGCCTACAATGAGCAGTTCTTC.

This rearrangement joins TRBV7-2 to TRBJ2-5, with 15 bases lining up with TRBD2. V trimming: 1 base; J trimming: 5 bases; junction bases outside the gene matches: 11. Germline V gene data show CDR1 as SGHTA and CDR2 as FQGNSA. This CDR3 spans 19 amino acids. The CDR3 DNA follows: TGTGCCAGCAGCTTAGTGCCCCCGGGACTAGCGGGGGGCCCGGAGACCCAGTACTTC. Its protein is CASSLVPPGLAGGPETQYF. Full variable domain (remainder filled in from reference TRBV7-2 and TRBJ2-5): GAGVSQSPSNKVTEKGKDVELRCDPISGHTALYWYRQSLGQGLEFLIYFQGNSAPDKSGLPSDRFSAERTGGSVSTLTIQRTQQEDSAVYLCASSLVPPGLAGGPETQYFGPGTRLLVL.